A selection of T cell receptor beta chains follows, all from one sample in a study of metastatic and nonmetastatic thyroid tumors. From the PCR reads, TCRdb re-called clones with MiXCR. Counted here are around 25,000 clones, 13% occurring once; the ten biggest clones make up 4.5% to 6%. Source material: blood. These receptors were taken from a female donor with papillary thyroid cancer or a benign thyroid nodule (not recorded which). Some clones in this sample may be carry-over from other donors' samples. The CDR3 runs from the conserved cysteine through the conserved F or W. Fields, in order: clone size, V gene, J gene, D gene, CDR3 length, CDR3 protein, CDR3 DNA. D genes are given only for firm matches. Size values are once, few and many counts, or a class for expanded clones, and some rows have none.

abundance: many
v_gene: TRBV10-3
j_gene: TRBJ2-7
d_gene: NA
len: 12
CDR3aa: CAISEDSYEQYF
CDR3nt: TGTGCCATCAGTGAGGACAGCTACGAGCAGTACTTC

abundance: many
v_gene: TRBV5-1
j_gene: TRBJ2-7
d_gene: TRBD1
len: 20
CDR3aa: CASSFQIRPDRGWRSYEQYF
CDR3nt: TGCGCCAGCAGCTTTCAAATTAGGCCGGACAGGGGATGGAGGTCCTACGAGCAGTACTTC

abundance: many
v_gene: TRBV28
j_gene: TRBJ2-2
d_gene: NA
len: 17
CDR3aa: CASSLWARGGNTGELFF
CDR3nt: TGTGCCAGCAGTTTATGGGCCAGGGGAGGAAACACCGGGGAGCTGTTTTTT

abundance: many
v_gene: TRBV19
j_gene: TRBJ1-1
d_gene: TRBD1
len: 14
CDR3aa: CASSLGQGNTEAFF
CDR3nt: TGTGCCAGTAGTCTGGGACAGGGTAACACTGAAGCTTTCTTT

abundance: many
v_gene: TRBV11-2
j_gene: TRBJ2-7
d_gene: TRBD2
len: 15
CDR3aa: CASSSQLAGAYEQYF
CDR3nt: TGTGCCAGCAGCTCACAACTAGCGGGAGCCTACGAGCAGTACTTC

abundance: many
v_gene: TRBV18
j_gene: TRBJ2-1
d_gene: NA
len: 16
CDR3aa: CASSPPGSLSYNEQFF
CDR3nt: TGTGCCAGCTCACCACCGGGCTCTTTATCCTACAATGAGCAGTTCTTC

abundance: NA
v_gene: TRBV19
j_gene: TRBJ1-1
d_gene: NA
len: 16
CDR3aa: CASSPLEGVWGTEAFF
CDR3nt: TGTGCCAGTAGTCCCCTAGAGGGGGTATGGGGCACTGAAGCTTTCTTT

abundance: many
v_gene: TRBV6-1
j_gene: TRBJ2-2
d_gene: TRBD2
len: 14
CDR3aa: CASSSGLVSGELFF
CDR3nt: TGTGCCAGCAGTTCCGGACTAGTCAGCGGGGAGCTGTTTTTT

abundance: NA
v_gene: TRBV7-2
j_gene: TRBJ1-1
d_gene: NA
len: 13
CDR3aa: CASSSTRACESFF
CDR3nt: TGTGCCAGCAGCTCCACTCGGGCGTGTGAATCTTTCTTT

abundance: medium-sized
v_gene: TRBV6-4
j_gene: TRBJ2-1
d_gene: TRBD2
len: 15
CDR3aa: CASSDSTSGSNEQFF
CDR3nt: TGTGCCAGCAGTGACTCGACTAGCGGGAGCAATGAGCAGTTCTTC

abundance: few
v_gene: TRBV6-1
j_gene: TRBJ1-4
d_gene: NA
len: 14
CDR3aa: CASSEDPEGEKLFF
CDR3nt: TGTGCCAGCAGTGAAGACCCTGAGGGTGAAAAACTGTTTTTT

abundance: many
v_gene: TRBV6-2/TRBV6-3
j_gene: TRBJ1-1
d_gene: NA
len: 13
CDR3aa: CASSLGSRTEAFF
CDR3nt: TGTGCCAGCAGCCTAGGGAGTAGAACTGAAGCTTTCTTT

abundance: NA
v_gene: TRBV20-1
j_gene: TRBJ2-1
d_gene: NA
len: 14
CDR3aa: CSASGTWRADEQFF
CDR3nt: TGCAGTGCGAGTGGGACATGGAGGGCCGATGAGCAGTTCTTC

abundance: many
v_gene: TRBV12-3/TRBV12-4
j_gene: TRBJ2-6
d_gene: NA
len: 16
CDR3aa: CASSTDGFGGANVLTF
CDR3nt: TGTGCCAGCAGTACGGACGGGTTTGGGGGGGCCAACGTCCTGACTTTC

abundance: many
v_gene: TRBV6-1
j_gene: TRBJ2-7
d_gene: TRBD1
len: 14
CDR3aa: CASSEGDSSYEQYF
CDR3nt: TGTGCCAGCAGTGAAGGGGACAGCTCCTACGAGCAGTACTTC

abundance: many
v_gene: TRBV19
j_gene: TRBJ1-1
d_gene: TRBD1
len: 14
CDR3aa: CASSTDRDYTEAFF
CDR3nt: TGTGCCAGTAGTACGGACAGGGACTACACTGAAGCTTTCTTT

abundance: many
v_gene: TRBV18
j_gene: TRBJ2-5
d_gene: NA
len: 14
CDR3aa: CASSPAGAGETQYF
CDR3nt: TGTGCCAGCTCACCGGCGGGGGCGGGTGAGACCCAGTACTTC

abundance: many
v_gene: TRBV18
j_gene: TRBJ2-3
d_gene: NA
len: 19
CDR3aa: CASSPYLRQGGAPPDTQYF
CDR3nt: TGTGCCAGCTCACCATATTTGCGCCAGGGTGGAGCCCCGCCAGATACGCAGTATTTT

abundance: few
v_gene: TRBV20-1
j_gene: TRBJ2-7
d_gene: TRBD2
len: 15
CDR3aa: CSARAPSGRAYEQYF
CDR3nt: TGCAGTGCTAGAGCCCCAAGCGGGAGGGCCTACGAGCAGTACTTC

abundance: many
v_gene: TRBV27
j_gene: TRBJ2-2
d_gene: NA
len: 15
CDR3aa: CASSPGTTNTGELFF
CDR3nt: TGTGCCAGCAGTCCAGGGACAACGAACACCGGGGAGCTGTTTTTT

abundance: many
v_gene: TRBV7-2
j_gene: TRBJ2-2
d_gene: NA
len: 16
CDR3aa: CASSSAVRGGSGELFF
CDR3nt: TGTGCCAGCAGCTCCGCGGTGAGGGGAGGTAGCGGGGAGCTGTTTTTT

abundance: many
v_gene: TRBV15
j_gene: TRBJ2-3
d_gene: TRBD1
len: 16
CDR3aa: CATSRTGTGGMDTQYF
CDR3nt: TGTGCCACCAGCAGAACCGGGACAGGGGGGATGGATACGCAGTATTTT

abundance: many
v_gene: TRBV29-1
j_gene: TRBJ2-7
d_gene: NA
len: 12
CDR3aa: CSVKGPGYEQYF
CDR3nt: TGCAGCGTGAAAGGGCCAGGGTACGAGCAGTACTTC

abundance: NA
v_gene: TRBV13
j_gene: TRBJ2-7
d_gene: NA
len: 15
CDR3aa: CASRLAGTGVYEQYF
CDR3nt: TGTGCCAGCAGGTTAGCGGGGACAGGTGTCTACGAGCAGTACTTC

abundance: many
v_gene: TRBV2
j_gene: TRBJ1-4
d_gene: NA
len: 15
CDR3aa: CASSWDGGGGEKLFF
CDR3nt: TGTGCCAGCAGTTGGGATGGGGGGGGTGGCGAAAAACTGTTTTTT

abundance: medium-sized
v_gene: TRBV20-1
j_gene: TRBJ2-3
d_gene: NA
len: 15
CDR3aa: CSARDAGLSTDTQYF
CDR3nt: TGCAGTGCTAGAGATGCAGGGTTGAGCACAGATACGCAGTATTTT

abundance: few
v_gene: TRBV12-3/TRBV12-4
j_gene: TRBJ1-6
d_gene: NA
len: 13
CDR3aa: CASAGVENSPLHF
CDR3nt: TGTGCCAGCGCTGGAGTCGAAAATTCACCCCTCCACTTT

abundance: NA
v_gene: TRBV20-1
j_gene: TRBJ2-1
d_gene: TRBD2
len: 17
CDR3aa: CSAGRLADYFSYNEQFF
CDR3nt: TGCAGTGCGGGACGGCTAGCGGACTATTTCTCCTACAATGAGCAGTTCTTC

abundance: many
v_gene: TRBV28
j_gene: TRBJ2-5
d_gene: NA
len: 14
CDR3aa: CASRLGGGRETQYF
CDR3nt: TGTGCCAGCAGATTGGGGGGGGGCCGGGAGACCCAGTACTTC

abundance: medium-sized
v_gene: TRBV5-1
j_gene: TRBJ2-1
d_gene: TRBD1
len: 16
CDR3aa: CASSFKGTGNTNEQFF
CDR3nt: TGCGCCAGCAGCTTCAAAGGGACAGGGAACACTAATGAGCAGTTCTTC

abundance: medium-sized
v_gene: TRBV11-3
j_gene: TRBJ2-2
d_gene: NA
len: 13
CDR3aa: CASGPENTGELFF
CDR3nt: TGTGCCAGCGGACCGGAGAACACCGGGGAGCTGTTTTTT

abundance: NA
v_gene: TRBV20-1
j_gene: TRBJ1-2
d_gene: NA
len: 12
CDR3aa: CSADTGGYGYTF
CDR3nt: TGCAGTGCCGACACGGGGGGCTATGGCTACACATTC

abundance: many
v_gene: TRBV3-1
j_gene: TRBJ2-2
d_gene: TRBD2
len: 17
CDR3aa: CASSPRTSGRNTGELFF
CDR3nt: TGTGCCAGCAGCCCTCGGACTAGCGGGAGGAACACCGGGGAGCTGTTTTTT

abundance: medium-sized
v_gene: TRBV4-3
j_gene: TRBJ1-6
d_gene: NA
len: 14
CDR3aa: CASRRAVGNSPLHF
CDR3nt: TGCGCCAGCAGAAGGGCCGTGGGGAATTCACCCCTCCACTTT

abundance: many
v_gene: TRBV4-1
j_gene: TRBJ2-2
d_gene: TRBD2
len: 19
CDR3aa: CASSQSGRAGGFDTGELFF
CDR3nt: TGCGCCAGCAGCCAGTCCGGACGAGCGGGAGGATTCGACACCGGGGAGCTGTTTTTT

abundance: many
v_gene: TRBV30
j_gene: TRBJ2-7
d_gene: TRBD2
len: 17
CDR3aa: CAWSVEAGYWGSYEQYF
CDR3nt: TGTGCCTGGAGTGTAGAAGCGGGATATTGGGGCTCCTACGAGCAGTACTTC

abundance: NA
v_gene: TRBV20-1
j_gene: TRBJ2-7
d_gene: TRBD2
len: 12
CDR3aa: CSFSGGTYEQYF
CDR3nt: TGCAGTTTCAGCGGGGGCACCTACGAGCAGTACTTC